The source of this T cell receptor (beta chain) is a study of blood T cells in healthy people across ages. Background on the study: T cells yielded about one barcoded beta molecule per two cells through template switching. Overall study findings and caveats: Both naive CD4+ cell counts and diversity were greater in long-lived donors than in aged donors.

The table lists this clonotype with a few counts. Its antigen is still unknown. V was cut by 4 bases and J by 0 bases, with 10 bases left in between. CDR3 length equals 13 residues. Looked up from germline, CDR1 is SQVTM and CDR2 is ANQGSEA. Total RNA was extracted at no less than 5 micrograms per sample. It was with a sample-barcoded 5' primer and a J-beta primer mix that a second PCR of about 7 to 12 cycles was run. TCRdb passed the 5' RACE reads through MiXCR, listing each CDR3 protein once. The sample carries 650,000 to 950,000 distinct CDR3 sequences, under 45% recorded once. Sequencing input: blood. The clonotype comes from a man aged 60 to 69 in good health. The genes are TRBV29-1 and TRBJ2-7; D gene unclear. CDR3 sequence reads: CSVVGVSSYEQYF. The CDR3 region has the DNA TGCAGCGTTGTTGGGGTAAGCTCCTACGAGCAGTACTTC.